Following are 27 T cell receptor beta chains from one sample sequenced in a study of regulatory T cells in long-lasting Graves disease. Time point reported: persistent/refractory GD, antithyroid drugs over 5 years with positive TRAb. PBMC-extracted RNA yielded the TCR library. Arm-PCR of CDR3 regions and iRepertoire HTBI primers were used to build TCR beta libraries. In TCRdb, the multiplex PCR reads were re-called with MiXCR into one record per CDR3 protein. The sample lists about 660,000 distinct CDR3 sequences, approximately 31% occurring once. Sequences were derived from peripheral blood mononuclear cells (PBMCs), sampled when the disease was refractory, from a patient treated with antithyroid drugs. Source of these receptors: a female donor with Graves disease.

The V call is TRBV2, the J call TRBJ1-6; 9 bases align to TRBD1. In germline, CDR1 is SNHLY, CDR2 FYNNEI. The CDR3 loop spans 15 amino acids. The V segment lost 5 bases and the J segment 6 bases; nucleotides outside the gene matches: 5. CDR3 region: CASSSQGAGNSPLHF. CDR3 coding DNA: TGTGCCAGCAGTTCACAGGGGGCCGGTAATTCACCCCTCCACTTT.

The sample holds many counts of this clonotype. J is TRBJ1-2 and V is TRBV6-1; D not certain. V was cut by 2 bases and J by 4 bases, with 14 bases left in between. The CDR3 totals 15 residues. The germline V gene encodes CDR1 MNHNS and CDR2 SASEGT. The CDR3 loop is CASSEMSIGSYGYTF. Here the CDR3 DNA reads TGTGCCAGCAGTGAAATGTCCATAGGGAGCTATGGCTACACCTTC.

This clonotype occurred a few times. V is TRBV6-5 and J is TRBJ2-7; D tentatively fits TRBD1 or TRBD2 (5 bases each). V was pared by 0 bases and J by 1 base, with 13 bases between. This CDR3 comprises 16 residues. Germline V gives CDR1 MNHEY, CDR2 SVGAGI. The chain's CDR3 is CASSYSRDGKSYEQYF. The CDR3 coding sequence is TGTGCCAGCAGTTACTCCCGGGACGGCAAGTCCTACGAGCAGTACTTC.

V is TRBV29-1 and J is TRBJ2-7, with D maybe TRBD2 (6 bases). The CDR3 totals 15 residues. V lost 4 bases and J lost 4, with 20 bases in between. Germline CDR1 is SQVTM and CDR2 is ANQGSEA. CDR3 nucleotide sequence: TGCAGCGTTGTTCGATTTGGCCCCCGGGGGTACGAGCAGTACTTC. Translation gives CSVVRFGPRGYEQYF.

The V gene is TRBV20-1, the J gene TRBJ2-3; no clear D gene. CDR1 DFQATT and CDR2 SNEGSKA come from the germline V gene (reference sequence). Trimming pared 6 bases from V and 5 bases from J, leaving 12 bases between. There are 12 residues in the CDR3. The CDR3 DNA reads TGCAGTGCCCCACTCCGACGAGATACGCAGTATTTT. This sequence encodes CSAPLRRDTQYF.

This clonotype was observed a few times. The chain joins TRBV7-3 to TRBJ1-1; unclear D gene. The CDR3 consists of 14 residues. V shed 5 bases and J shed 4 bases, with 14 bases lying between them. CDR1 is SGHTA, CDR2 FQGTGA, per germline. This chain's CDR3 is CASSQRPRGTEAFF. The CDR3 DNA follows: TGTGCCAGCAGCCAACGTCCCCGGGGCACTGAAGCTTTCTTT.

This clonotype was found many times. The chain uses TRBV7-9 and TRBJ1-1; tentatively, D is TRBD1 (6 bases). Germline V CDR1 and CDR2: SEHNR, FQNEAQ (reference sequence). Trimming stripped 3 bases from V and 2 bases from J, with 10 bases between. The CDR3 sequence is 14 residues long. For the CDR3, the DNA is TGTGCCAGCAGCTTTGGGGGCGATAACACTGAAGCTTTCTTT. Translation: CASSFGGDNTEAFF.

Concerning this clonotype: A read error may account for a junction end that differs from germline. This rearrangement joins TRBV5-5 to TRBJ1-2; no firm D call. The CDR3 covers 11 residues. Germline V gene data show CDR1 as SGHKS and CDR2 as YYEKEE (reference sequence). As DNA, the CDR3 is TGTGCCAGCTCAAACACCTATGACTACACCTTC. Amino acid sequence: CASSNTYDYTF.

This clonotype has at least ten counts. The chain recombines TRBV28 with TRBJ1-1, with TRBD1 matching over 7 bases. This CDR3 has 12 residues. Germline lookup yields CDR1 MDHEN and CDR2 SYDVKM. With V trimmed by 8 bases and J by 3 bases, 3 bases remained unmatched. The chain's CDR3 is CASWDRDTEAFF. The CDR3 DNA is TGTGCCAGCTGGGACAGAGACACTGAAGCTTTCTTT.

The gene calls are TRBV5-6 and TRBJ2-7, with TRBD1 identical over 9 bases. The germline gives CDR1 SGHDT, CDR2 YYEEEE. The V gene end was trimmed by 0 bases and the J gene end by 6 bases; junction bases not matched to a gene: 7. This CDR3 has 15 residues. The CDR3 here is CASSLVAKTGGEQYF. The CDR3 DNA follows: TGTGCCAGCAGCTTGGTGGCGAAGACAGGGGGCGAGCAGTACTTC.

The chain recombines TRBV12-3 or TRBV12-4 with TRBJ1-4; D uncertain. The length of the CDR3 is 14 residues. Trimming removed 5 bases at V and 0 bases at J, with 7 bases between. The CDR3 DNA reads TGTGCCAGCAGTGAAGATGCAACTAATGAAAAACTGTTTTTT. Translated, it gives CASSEDATNEKLFF.

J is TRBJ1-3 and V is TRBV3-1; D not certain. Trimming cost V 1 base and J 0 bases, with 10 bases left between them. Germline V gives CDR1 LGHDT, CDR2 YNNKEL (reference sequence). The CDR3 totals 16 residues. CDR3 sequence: CASSQVPGISGNTIYF. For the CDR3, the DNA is TGTGCCAGCAGCCAAGTCCCCGGCATCTCTGGAAACACCATATATTTT. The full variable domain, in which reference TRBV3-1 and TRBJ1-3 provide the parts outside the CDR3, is DTAVSQTPKYLVTQMGNDKSIKCEQNLGHDTMYWYKQDSKKFLKIMFSYNNKELIINETVPNRFSPKSPDKAHLNLHINSLELGDSAVYFCASSQVPGISGNTIYFGEGSWLTVV.

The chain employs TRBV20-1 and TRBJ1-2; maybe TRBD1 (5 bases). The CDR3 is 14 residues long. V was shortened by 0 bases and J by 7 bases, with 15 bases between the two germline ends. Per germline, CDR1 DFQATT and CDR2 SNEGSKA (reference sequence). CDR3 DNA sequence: TGCAGTGCTAGAGAGCTTGGGGGTTCAGGTGGCTACACCTTC. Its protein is CSARELGGSGGYTF.

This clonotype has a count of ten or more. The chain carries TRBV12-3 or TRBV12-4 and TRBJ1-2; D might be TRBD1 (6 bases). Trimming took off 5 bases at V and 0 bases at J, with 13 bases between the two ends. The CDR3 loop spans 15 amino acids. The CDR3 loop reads CASSRGQSPNYGYTF. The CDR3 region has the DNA TGTGCCAGCAGTCGTGGACAGAGTCCTAACTATGGCTACACCTTC.

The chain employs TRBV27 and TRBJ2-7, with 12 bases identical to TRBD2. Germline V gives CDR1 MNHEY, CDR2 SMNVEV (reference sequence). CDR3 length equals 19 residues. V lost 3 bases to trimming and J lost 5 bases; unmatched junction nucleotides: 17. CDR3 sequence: CASSFLASGRASRLDEQYF. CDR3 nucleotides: TGTGCCAGCAGTTTTTTAGCTAGCGGGAGGGCCTCGCGTCTCGACGAGCAGTACTTC.

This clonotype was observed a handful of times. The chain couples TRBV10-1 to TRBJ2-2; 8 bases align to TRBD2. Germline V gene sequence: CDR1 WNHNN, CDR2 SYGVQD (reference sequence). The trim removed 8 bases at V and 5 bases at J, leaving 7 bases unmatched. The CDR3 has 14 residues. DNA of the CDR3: TGCGCCAGCTCGGGACTAGGTCGGACCGGGGAGCTGTTTTTT. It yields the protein CASSGLGRTGELFF.

CDR3 in amino acids: CASSFPSRLWETQYF. The CDR3 DNA is TGTGCCAGCAGCTTTCCAAGCAGGCTGTGGGAGACCCAGTACTTC. The chain combines TRBV7-9 with TRBJ2-5; D gene unclear. CDR1 is SEHNR, CDR2 FQNEAQ, per germline (reference sequence). CDR3 length: 15 residues. V shed 3 bases and J shed 5 bases, with 16 bases lying between them.

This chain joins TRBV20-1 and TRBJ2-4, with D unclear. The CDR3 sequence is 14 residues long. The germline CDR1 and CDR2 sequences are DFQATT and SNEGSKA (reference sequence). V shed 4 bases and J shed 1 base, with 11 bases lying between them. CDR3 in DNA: TGCAGTGCTAATAAGGGTGGGGCCAAAAACATTCAGTACTTC. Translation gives CSANKGGAKNIQYF.

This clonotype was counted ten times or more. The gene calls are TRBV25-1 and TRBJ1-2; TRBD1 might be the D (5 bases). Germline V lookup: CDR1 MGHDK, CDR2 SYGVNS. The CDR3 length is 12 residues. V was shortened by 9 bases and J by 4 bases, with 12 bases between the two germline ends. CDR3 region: CASGGLGYGYTF. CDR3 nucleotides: TGTGCCAGTGGGGGACTTGGCTATGGCTACACCTTC.

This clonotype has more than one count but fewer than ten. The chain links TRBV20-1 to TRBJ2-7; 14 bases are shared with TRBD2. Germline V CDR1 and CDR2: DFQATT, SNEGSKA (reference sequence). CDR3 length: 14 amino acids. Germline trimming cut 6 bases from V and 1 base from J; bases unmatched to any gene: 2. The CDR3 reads CSATSGRGSYEQYF. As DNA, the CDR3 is TGCAGTGCGACTAGCGGGAGGGGGTCCTACGAGCAGTACTTC.

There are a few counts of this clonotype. CDR3 residues: CASTSTSLTYEQYF. The DNA for the CDR3 is TGTGCCAGCACCTCGACTAGCTTAACCTACGAGCAGTACTTC. The J gene is TRBJ2-7, the V gene TRBV6-1; 7 bases align to TRBD2. Trimming removed 7 bases from V and 2 bases from J; junction bases left unmatched: 8. Germline CDR1 is MNHNS and CDR2 is SASEGT. The CDR3 extends over 14 amino acids.

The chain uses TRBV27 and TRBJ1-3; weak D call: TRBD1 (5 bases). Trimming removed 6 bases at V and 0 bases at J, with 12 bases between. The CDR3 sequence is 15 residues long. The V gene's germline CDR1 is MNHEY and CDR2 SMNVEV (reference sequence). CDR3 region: CASSETAPSGNTIYF. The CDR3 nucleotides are TGTGCCAGCAGCGAGACAGCTCCCTCTGGAAACACCATATATTTT.

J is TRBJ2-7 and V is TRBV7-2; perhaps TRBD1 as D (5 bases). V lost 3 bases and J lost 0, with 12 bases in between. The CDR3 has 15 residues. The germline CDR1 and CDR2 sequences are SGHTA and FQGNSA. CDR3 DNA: TGTGCCAGCAGCTTCTACAGGTTTAGCTCCTACGAGCAGTACTTC. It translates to CASSFYRFSSYEQYF.

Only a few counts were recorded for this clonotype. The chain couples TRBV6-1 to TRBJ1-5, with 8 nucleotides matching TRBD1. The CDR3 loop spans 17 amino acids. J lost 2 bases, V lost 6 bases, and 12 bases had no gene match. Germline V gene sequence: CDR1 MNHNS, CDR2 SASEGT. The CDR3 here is CASSPSGQGRGNQPQHF. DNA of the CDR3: TGTGCCAGCAGCCCAAGCGGACAGGGACGAGGCAATCAGCCCCAGCATTTT.

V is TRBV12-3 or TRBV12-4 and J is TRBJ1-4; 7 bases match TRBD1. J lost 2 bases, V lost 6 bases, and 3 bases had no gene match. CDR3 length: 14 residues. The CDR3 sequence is CASSMGQTNEKLFF. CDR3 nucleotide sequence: TGTGCCAGCAGCATGGGACAGACTAATGAAAAACTGTTTTTT.

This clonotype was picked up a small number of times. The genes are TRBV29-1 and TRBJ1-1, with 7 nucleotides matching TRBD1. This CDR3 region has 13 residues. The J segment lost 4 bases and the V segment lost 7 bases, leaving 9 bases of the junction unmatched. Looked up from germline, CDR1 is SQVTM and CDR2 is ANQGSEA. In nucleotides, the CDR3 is TGCAGCGCTATGGACAGGTACGCCACTGAAGCTTTCTTT. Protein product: CSAMDRYATEAFF.

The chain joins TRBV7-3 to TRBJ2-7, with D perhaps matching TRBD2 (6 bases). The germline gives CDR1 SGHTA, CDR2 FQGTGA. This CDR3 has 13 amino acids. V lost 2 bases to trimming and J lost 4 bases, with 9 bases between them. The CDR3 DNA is TGTGCCAGCAGCTTATACGCGGGATACGAGCAGTACTTC. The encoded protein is CASSLYAGYEQYF.